This T cell receptor (beta chain) was obtained from a study of Graves' ophthalmopathy and Graves' hyperthyroidism. About this clonotype itself: Its antigen is unidentified. At one end the junction does not follow the germline gene, possibly because of a read error.

Excluded were patients with other autoimmune diseases, uncontrolled infections, pregnancy or lactation. Study-wide results and limits: Classification of ophthalmopathy versus stable hyperthyroidism by a 13-signature model yielded roughly 86% sensitivity and 65% to 83% specificity. The majority of expanded thyroid clonotypes above 0.001 frequency also occurred in blood. The study's model predicted ophthalmopathy progression at 65% to 71% sensitivity and approximately 72% specificity.

Amplified TCR beta CDR3 regions were obtained using RNA transcripts as template. HTBI-primed first-round RT-PCR preceded second-round multiplex PCR. TCRdb independently ran MiXCR on the multiplex PCR reads; one entry per CDR3 protein. The sample lists roughly 700,000 distinct CDR3 sequences, about 44% occurring once. CDR3 length: 16 amino acids. Germline assignment: CDR1 ENHRY and CDR2 SYGVKD. The V and J genes are TRBV10-3 and TRBJ1-5, with D maybe TRBD1 (5 bases). Material: peripheral blood. The sequence derives from an adult man with Graves' ophthalmopathy. This chain's CDR3 is CASSYSDGAGNQPQHF. In DNA, the CDR3 is TGTGCCAGCAGTTACTCGGACGGGGCGGGCAATCAGCCCCAGCATTTT.